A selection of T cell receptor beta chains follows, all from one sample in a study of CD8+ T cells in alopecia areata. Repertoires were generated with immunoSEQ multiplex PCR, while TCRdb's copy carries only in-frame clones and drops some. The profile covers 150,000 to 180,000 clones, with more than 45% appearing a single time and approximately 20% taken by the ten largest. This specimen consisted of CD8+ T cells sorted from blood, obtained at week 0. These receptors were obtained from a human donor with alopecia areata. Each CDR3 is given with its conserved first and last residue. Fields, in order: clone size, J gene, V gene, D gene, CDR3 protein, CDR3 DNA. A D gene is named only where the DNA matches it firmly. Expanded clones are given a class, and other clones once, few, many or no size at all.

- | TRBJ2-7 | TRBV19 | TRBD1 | CATSSGTETYEQYF | TGTGCCACCAGTTCAGGGACAGAAACCTACGAGCAGTACTTC
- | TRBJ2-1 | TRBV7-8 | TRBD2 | CASSLPLASSGGGPNEQFF | TGTGCCAGCAGCTTACCCCTAGCCTCTAGCGGGGGGGGCCCCAATGAGCAGTTCTTC
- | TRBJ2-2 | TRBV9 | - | CASSLISTGELFF | TGTGCCAGCAGCCTCATATCCACCGGGGAGCTGTTTTTT
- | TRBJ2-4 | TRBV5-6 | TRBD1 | CASSLAPGTGTKNIQYF | TGTGCCAGCAGCTTGGCCCCCGGGACAGGGACCAAAAACATTCAGTACTTC
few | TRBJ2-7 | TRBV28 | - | CATRGQGKGEQYF | TGTGCCACCAGAGGGCAGGGAAAGGGCGAGCAGTACTTC
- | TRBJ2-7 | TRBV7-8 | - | CASRLTGYEQYF | TGTGCCAGCAGACTTACAGGGTACGAGCAGTACTTC
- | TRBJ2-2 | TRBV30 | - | CAWSTVGSPGELFF | TGTGCCTGGAGTACAGTGGGGTCACCCGGGGAGCTGTTTTTT
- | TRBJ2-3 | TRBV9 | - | CASSPRADTQYF | TGTGCCAGCAGCCCCAGGGCAGATACGCAGTATTTT
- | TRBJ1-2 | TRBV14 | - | CASSQERVFYGYTF | TGTGCCAGCAGCCAAGAACGCGTATTCTATGGCTACACCTTC
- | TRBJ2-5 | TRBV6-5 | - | CASGSKTQYF | TGTGCCAGCGGGTCAAAGACCCAGTACTTC
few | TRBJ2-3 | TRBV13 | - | CASSLGGDTQYF | TGTGCCAGCAGCTTAGGGGGAGATACGCAGTATTTT
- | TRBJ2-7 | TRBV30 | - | CAWSVGGREQYF | TGTGCCTGGAGTGTAGGGGGTAGGGAGCAGTACTTC
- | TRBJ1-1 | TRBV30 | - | CAWSSQPGTEAFF | TGTGCCTGGAGTTCCCAACCTGGGACGGAAGCTTTCTTT
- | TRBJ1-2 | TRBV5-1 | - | CASSLARVADYGYTF | TGCGCCAGCAGCTTGGCCAGGGTAGCGGATTATGGCTACACCTTC
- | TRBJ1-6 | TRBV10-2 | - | CASSEVIGENSPLHF | TGCGCCAGCAGTGAGGTCATAGGGGAAAATTCACCCCTCCACTTT
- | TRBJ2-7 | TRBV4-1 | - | CASSQVREFSYEQYF | TGCGCCAGCAGCCAAGTGAGAGAATTCTCCTACGAGCAGTACTTC
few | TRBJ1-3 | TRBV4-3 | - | CASSQDVVGNTIYF | TGCGCCAGCAGCCAAGACGTAGTCGGAAACACCATATATTTT
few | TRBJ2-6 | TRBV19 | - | CASTDSGANVLTF | TGTGCCAGTACCGACTCTGGGGCCAACGTCCTGACTTTC
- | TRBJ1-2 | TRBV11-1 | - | CASSPGAGSYGYTF | TGTGCCAGCAGCCCCGGTGCGGGCAGCTATGGCTACACCTTC
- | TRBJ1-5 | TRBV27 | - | CASSLTGVGAHPNQPQHF | TGTGCCAGCAGTCTGACAGGCGTCGGGGCGCACCCAAATCAGCCCCAGCATTTT
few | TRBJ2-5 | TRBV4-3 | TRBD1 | CASSQELYGQGGPETQYF | TGCGCCAGCAGCCAAGAATTGTACGGACAGGGAGGTCCCGAGACCCAGTACTTC
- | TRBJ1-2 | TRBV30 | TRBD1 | CAWSVGTGIGYTF | TGTGCCTGGAGTGTAGGGACAGGGATCGGCTACACCTTC
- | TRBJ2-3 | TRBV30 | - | CAWSEPPRDTQYF | TGTGCCTGGAGTGAACCCCCCAGGGATACGCAGTATTTT
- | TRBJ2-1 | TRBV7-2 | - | CASSLALGPSNEQFF | TGTGCCAGCAGCTTAGCCCTTGGGCCCTCCAATGAGCAGTTCTTC
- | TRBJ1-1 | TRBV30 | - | CAWTGTANTEAFF | TGTGCCTGGACTGGGACCGCGAACACTGAAGCTTTCTTT
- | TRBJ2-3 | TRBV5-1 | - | CASSSTPSGTDTQYF | TGCGCCAGCAGCTCGACCCCCTCGGGCACAGATACGCAGTATTTT
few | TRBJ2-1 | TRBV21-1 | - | CASSPRAQDNEQFF | TGTGCCAGCAGCCCGCGGGCGCAGGACAATGAGCAGTTCTTC
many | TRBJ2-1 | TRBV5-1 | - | CASSLPGSSYNEQFF | TGCGCCAGCAGCTTGCCGGGCAGCTCCTACAATGAGCAGTTCTTC
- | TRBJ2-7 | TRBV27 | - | CASRGGESYEQYF | TGTGCCTCCCGGGGCGGGGAATCCTACGAGCAGTACTTC
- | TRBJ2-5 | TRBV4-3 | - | CASSHSWERGQETQYF | TGCGCCAGCAGCCACTCCTGGGAGCGAGGACAAGAGACCCAGTACTTC
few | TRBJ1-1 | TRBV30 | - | CAWKVGYDTEAFF | TGTGCCTGGAAGGTGGGGTATGACACTGAAGCTTTCTTT
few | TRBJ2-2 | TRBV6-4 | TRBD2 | CASSPEWEGSDTGELFF | TGTGCCAGCAGCCCCGAATGGGAGGGGTCGGACACCGGGGAGCTGTTTTTT
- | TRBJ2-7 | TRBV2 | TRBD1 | CASIGTDYEQYF | TGTGCCAGCATAGGGACAGACTACGAGCAGTACTTC
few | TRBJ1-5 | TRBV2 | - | CASRGRVSNQPQHF | TGTGCCAGCAGGGGCAGGGTTAGCAATCAGCCCCAGCATTTT
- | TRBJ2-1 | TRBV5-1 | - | CASSRGANEQFF | TGCGCCAGCAGCCGAGGGGCCAATGAGCAGTTCTTC
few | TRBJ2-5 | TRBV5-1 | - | CASSLAGRGETQYF | TGCGCCAGCAGCTTGGCCGGCAGGGGAGAGACCCAGTACTTC
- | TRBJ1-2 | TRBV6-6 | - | CASSYSEGGNYGYTF | TGTGCCAGCAGTTACTCGGAGGGCGGCAACTATGGCTACACCTTC
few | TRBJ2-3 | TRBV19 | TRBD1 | CASHEDRDTDTQYF | TGTGCCAGCCATGAGGACAGGGACACAGATACGCAGTATTTT
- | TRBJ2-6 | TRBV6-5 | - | CASTVVGANVLTF | TGTGCCAGCACTGTCGTGGGGGCCAACGTCCTGACTTTC
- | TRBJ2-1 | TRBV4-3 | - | CASSQERQSPVNEQFF | TGCGCCAGCAGCCAAGAACGCCAGTCCCCTGTGAATGAGCAGTTCTTC
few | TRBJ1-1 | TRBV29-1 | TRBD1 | CSVEESGGTEAFF | TGCAGCGTTGAAGAATCAGGGGGCACTGAAGCTTTCTTT
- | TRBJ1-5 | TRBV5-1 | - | CASSLGQGSNQPQHF | TGCGCCAGCAGCTTGGGGCAAGGGAGCAATCAGCCCCAGCATTTT
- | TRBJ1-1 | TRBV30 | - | CAWSSQREAFF | TGTGCCTGGAGTTCCCAGCGTGAAGCTTTCTTT
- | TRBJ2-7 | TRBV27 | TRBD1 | CASRPDRGRNEQYF | TGTGCCAGCAGACCCGACAGGGGGCGAAACGAGCAGTACTTC
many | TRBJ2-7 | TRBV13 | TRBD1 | CASSARLGQGEGYEQYF | TGTGCCAGCAGCGCGAGGCTTGGACAGGGGGAGGGCTACGAGCAGTACTTC
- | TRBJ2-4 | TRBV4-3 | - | CASSQDKGSKNIQYF | TGCGCCAGCAGCCAAGATAAGGGGTCCAAAAACATTCAGTACTTC
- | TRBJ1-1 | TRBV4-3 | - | CASSQGIGTPRTEAFF | TGCGCCAGCAGCCAAGGGATCGGGACGCCACGGACTGAAGCTTTCTTT
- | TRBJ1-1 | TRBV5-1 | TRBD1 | CASSTGQLGTEAFF | TGCGCCAGCAGCACGGGACAGCTAGGGACTGAAGCTTTCTTT
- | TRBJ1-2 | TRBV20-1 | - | CSARDPYGYTF | TGCAGTGCCAGGGACCCCTATGGCTACACCTTC
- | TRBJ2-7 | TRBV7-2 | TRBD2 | CASSSGLAAYEQYF | TGTGCCAGCAGCTCTGGACTAGCGGCCTACGAGCAGTACTTC
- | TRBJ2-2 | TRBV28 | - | CASSLIGGGELFF | TGTGCCAGCAGTTTAATTGGCGGCGGGGAGCTGTTTTTT
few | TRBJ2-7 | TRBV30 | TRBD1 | CAWGTDAYEQYF | TGTGCCTGGGGGACAGATGCCTACGAGCAGTACTTC
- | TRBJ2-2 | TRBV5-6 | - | CASSLVTSTGELFF | TGTGCCAGCAGCTTGGTGACAAGCACCGGGGAGCTGTTTTTT
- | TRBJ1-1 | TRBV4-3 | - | CASSQDTGTEAFF | TGCGCCAGCAGCCAAGACACAGGCACTGAAGCTTTCTTT
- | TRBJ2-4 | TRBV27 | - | CASSPTGEDIQYF | TGTGCCAGCAGTCCTACAGGGGAGGACATTCAGTACTTC
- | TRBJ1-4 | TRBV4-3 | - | CASSPGQPNEKLFF | TGCGCCAGCAGTCCAGGGCAGCCTAATGAAAAACTGTTTTTT
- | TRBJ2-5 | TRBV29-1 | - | CSVEAAGQQETQYF | TGCAGCGTTGAAGCGGCTGGGCAGCAAGAGACCCAGTACTTC